A selection of T cell receptor beta chains follows, all from one sample in a study of OX40 agonist ivuxolimab in advanced cancers. This table comes from immunoSEQ multiplex PCR, and its TCRdb copy is limited to in-frame clones, with some not included. The table shows about 14,000 clones, with 77% occurring only once. Sequenced here: CD4+ or CD8+ T cells sorted from blood, sampled in a trial of the OX40 agonist ivuxolimab. The receptor source for this set is an adult with an advanced solid tumor such as melanoma, head and neck, liver or kidney cancer. Each CDR3 is given with its conserved first and last residue. The D gene is left open where the match is weak. Clone size, where shown, is once, few, many, or a class for clones that have expanded.

j_call,d_call,v_call,clone_size,cdr3_aa,cdr3_nt
TRBJ2-5,TRBD1,TRBV6-5,-,CASAGTAQETQYF,TGTGCCAGCGCCGGGACAGCCCAAGAGACCCAGTACTTC
TRBJ2-1,TRBD2,TRBV10-2,-,CASRLEAGGPETYNEQFF,TGCGCCAGCAGGTTGGAAGCGGGAGGGCCCGAGACCTACAATGAGCAGTTCTTC
TRBJ2-3,TRBD1,TRBV6-5,once,CASSYLRDRGTDTQYF,TGTGCCAGCAGTTACCTTCGGGACAGGGGCACAGATACGCAGTATTTT
TRBJ1-5,-,TRBV19,medium-sized,CATGTQDSNQPQHF,TGTGCCACAGGGACACAGGATAGCAATCAGCCCCAGCATTTT
TRBJ2-1,TRBD2,TRBV10-1,once,CASSATSGRANEQFF,TGCGCCAGCAGTGCGACTAGCGGGAGGGCAAATGAGCAGTTCTTC
TRBJ2-3,-,TRBV4-1,-,CASSPDRGGSTDTQYF,TGCGCCAGCAGCCCTGATCGGGGCGGGAGCACAGATACGCAGTATTTT
TRBJ2-2,TRBD2,TRBV5-1,-,CASSLAGLAGGTGELFF,TGCGCCAGCAGCTTGGCCGGGCTAGCGGGCGGCACCGGGGAGCTGTTTTTT
TRBJ2-7,-,TRBV4-1,-,CASSQGQASYEQYF,TGCGCCAGCAGCCAGGGACAAGCCTCCTACGAGCAGTACTTC
TRBJ2-5,-,TRBV6-5,-,CASSPDRIEETQYF,TGTGCCAGCAGTCCAGACAGGATCGAAGAGACCCAGTACTTC
TRBJ1-2,-,TRBV7-9,-,CASSSTGTDNYGYTF,TGTGCCAGCAGCTCCACCGGGACGGATAACTATGGCTACACCTTC
TRBJ2-1,TRBD2,TRBV11-1,few,CASSPGLAGSYNEQFF,TGTGCCAGCAGCCCCGGACTAGCGGGCTCCTACAATGAGCAGTTCTTC
TRBJ2-5,-,TRBV7-8,-,CASSLEGYQETQYF,TGTGCCAGCAGCTTAGAAGGGTACCAAGAGACCCAGTACTTC
TRBJ2-1,-,TRBV25-1,-,CAAGIAAYNEQFF,TGTGCAGCCGGTATAGCGGCCTACAATGAGCAGTTCTTC
TRBJ2-1,-,TRBV7-8,-,CASSRALGTNNEQFF,TGTGCCAGCAGCCGAGCGCTGGGAACTAACAATGAGCAGTTCTTC
TRBJ2-7,TRBD1,TRBV19,-,CASRLGQGEQYF,TGTGCCAGTAGGCTGGGACAGGGGGAGCAGTACTTC
TRBJ2-7,-,TRBV30,-,CAWSPAGSYEQYF,TGTGCCTGGAGTCCCGCAGGTTCCTACGAGCAGTACTTC
TRBJ1-2,TRBD1,TRBV6-1,-,CASSDMRQGDYGYTF,TGTGCCAGCAGCGACATGCGACAGGGGGACTATGGCTACACCTTC
TRBJ2-1,TRBD2,TRBV27,-,CASSLAGGSPGEQFF,TGTGCCAGCAGTCTAGCGGGAGGGTCGCCCGGTGAGCAGTTCTTC
TRBJ2-1,TRBD2,TRBV5-5,-,CASSWLAGAEEQFF,TGTGCCAGCAGCTGGCTAGCGGGAGCGGAAGAGCAGTTCTTC
TRBJ1-1,TRBD1,TRBV27,few,CASRRQGGETEAFF,TGTGCCAGCAGGAGACAGGGAGGGGAGACTGAAGCTTTCTTT
TRBJ2-5,-,TRBV10-2,-,CASSEDYTSPQETQYF,TGCGCCAGCAGTGAGGACTACACCAGCCCCCAGGAGACCCAGTACTTC
TRBJ1-3,TRBD1,TRBV28,-,CASSFQGDGNTIYF,TGTGCCAGCAGTTTCCAGGGGGATGGAAACACCATATATTTT
TRBJ2-1,TRBD2,TRBV19,-,CASSGHSGGLAPDEQFF,TGTGCCAGTAGTGGACATTCCGGGGGACTAGCTCCTGATGAGCAGTTCTTC
TRBJ2-1,-,TRBV28,-,CASIGNEQFF,TGTGCCAGCATTGGCAATGAGCAGTTCTTC
TRBJ2-2,-,TRBV6-4,-,CASSDRTANTGELFF,TGTGCCAGCAGTGATAGGACAGCGAACACCGGGGAGCTGTTTTTT
TRBJ1-1,TRBD1,TRBV6-5,-,CASSYLGTAMNTEAFF,TGTGCCAGCAGTTACCTCGGGACAGCTATGAACACTGAAGCTTTCTTT
TRBJ2-7,-,TRBV5-1,-,CASSLALYGAYEQYF,TGCGCCAGCAGCTTGGCCTTGTACGGAGCCTACGAGCAGTACTTC
TRBJ2-1,TRBD2,TRBV11-3,once,CASSFYGGLAGDHEQFF,TGTGCCAGCAGCTTCTACGGGGGACTAGCGGGAGATCATGAGCAGTTCTTC
TRBJ1-1,-,TRBV18,-,CASSPREWNTEAFF,TGTGCCAGCTCACCAAGGGAGTGGAACACTGAAGCTTTCTTT
TRBJ2-7,TRBD2,TRBV11-2,-,CASLGLAGAYEQYF,TGTGCCAGCCTGGGACTAGCGGGGGCCTACGAGCAGTACTTC
TRBJ2-2,TRBD2,TRBV19,-,CASSINLAGDTGELFF,TGTGCCAGTAGTATAAATCTAGCGGGAGACACCGGGGAGCTGTTTTTT
TRBJ2-4,-,TRBV6-1,-,CASSEVRGNIQYF,TGTGCCAGCAGTGAAGTTCGTGGGAACATTCAGTACTTC
TRBJ2-1,TRBD2,TRBV2,-,CASSERLAGGPNEQFF,TGTGCCAGCAGTGAAAGGCTAGCGGGAGGGCCCAATGAGCAGTTCTTC
TRBJ2-2,TRBD2,TRBV5-5,-,CASSLVAGGGTGELFF,TGTGCCAGCAGCTTGGTAGCGGGAGGGGGAACCGGGGAGCTGTTTTTT
TRBJ2-3,-,TRBV5-6,once,CASSPEFTDTQYF,TGTGCCAGCAGCCCGGAATTCACAGATACGCAGTATTTT
TRBJ2-1,-,TRBV5-4,-,CASSLGSNEQFF,TGTGCCAGCAGCTTAGGTTCCAATGAGCAGTTCTTC
TRBJ1-1,TRBD1,TRBV27,-,CASRLDRGLGTEAFF,TGTGCCAGCAGACTCGACAGGGGGCTCGGCACTGAAGCTTTCTTT
TRBJ1-2,-,TRBV6-1,-,CASRLRRVGNYGYTF,TGTGCCAGCAGACTACGCAGGGTCGGGAACTATGGCTACACCTTC
TRBJ1-3,-,TRBV7-6,-,CASSLQGSGNTIYF,TGTGCCAGCAGCTTACAGGGCTCTGGAAACACCATATATTTT
TRBJ2-7,-,TRBV7-4,-,CASSFFRYF,TGTGCCAGCAGCTTCTTCCGGTACTTC
TRBJ1-2,-,TRBV5-4,few,CASSLRGTSYGYTF,TGTGCCAGCAGCTTGCGGGGGACGAGCTATGGCTACACCTTC
TRBJ2-2,-,TRBV5-8,-,CASSPQGGHLTGELFF,TGTGCCAGCAGCCCACAGGGAGGGCACCTCACCGGGGAGCTGTTTTTT
TRBJ1-6,-,TRBV2,-,CASSEAGLLNSPLHF,TGTGCCAGCAGTGAAGCCGGACTGCTCAATTCACCCCTCCACTTT
TRBJ1-1,TRBD1,TRBV10-1,-,CASSPGQGITEAFF,TGCGCCAGCAGCCCGGGACAGGGAATTACTGAAGCTTTCTTT
TRBJ2-3,-,TRBV27,few,CASSLSSHWGDTQYF,TGTGCCAGCAGTTTATCATCCCATTGGGGAGATACGCAGTATTTT
TRBJ2-5,-,TRBV19,-,CASSGRLVLGKETQYF,TGTGCCAGTAGCGGAAGACTAGTTTTAGGGAAAGAGACCCAGTACTTC
TRBJ2-1,-,TRBV7-3,-,CASSLGRNYNEQFF,TGTGCCAGCAGCTTAGGTCGGAACTACAATGAGCAGTTCTTC
TRBJ2-7,-,TRBV9,-,CASSGIADSYEQYF,TGTGCCAGCAGCGGGATAGCGGACTCCTACGAGCAGTACTTC
TRBJ2-5,-,TRBV4-1,-,CASSQDPGATGETQYF,TGCGCCAGCAGCCAAGATCCAGGGGCAACCGGGGAGACCCAGTACTTC
TRBJ1-2,TRBD1,TRBV5-1,once,CASSTGQGLSYGYTF,TGCGCCAGCAGCACCGGACAGGGCCTTTCCTATGGCTACACCTTC
TRBJ2-3,-,TRBV20-1,-,CSSGYTDTQYF,TGCAGTAGCGGATACACAGATACGCAGTATTTT
TRBJ2-7,-,TRBV27,-,CARGPSYEQYF,TGTGCCAGGGGGCCCTCCTACGAGCAGTACTTC
TRBJ1-5,TRBD1,TRBV6-1,few,CASSEAGTGRPQHF,TGTGCCAGCAGTGAAGCGGGGACAGGGCGGCCCCAGCATTTT